This T cell receptor (beta chain) was sequenced for a study of blood T cell repertoires in COVID-19. About the study: There were acute and convalescent COVID-19 samples, and they came from the United States, Italy and Spain. Sources were T cells, B-cell-depleted T cells, or PBMCs; the material itself was cDNA or gDNA.

Per the study methods: How many nucleated cells were present was estimated from reference gene primer amplification. Sequenced by immunoSEQ multiplex PCR; TCRdb stores in-frame clones only, minus some. Clone size and V and J calls were adopted from that table, with D and trimming inferred from the DNA. The profile covers around 240,000 clones, with around 80% appearing a single time and 1.4% taken by the ten largest. CDR3 length: 15 residues. V lost 7 bases, J lost 1 base, and 15 bases lay in between. Per germline, CDR1 KGHDR and CDR2 SFDVKD. This TCR came from a woman aged 40 to 50 who had recovered from COVID-19. The chain recombines TRBV24-1 with TRBJ1-1; D might be TRBD1 (6 bases). The sequenced sample consisted of peripheral blood. CDR3: CATSFITGTNTEAFF. The DNA of the CDR3 is TGTGCCACCAGCTTCATAACAGGGACGAACACTGAAGCTTTCTTT.